This TCR beta chain was captured by sequencing in a study of Graves' ophthalmopathy and Graves' hyperthyroidism. Diagnosis was based on clinical symptoms, serum thyroxine, TRAb, thyroid ultrasound and orbital computed tomography. CDR3 length: 17 amino acids. Trimming removed 6 bases from V and 0 bases from J, with 20 bases in between. The TCR beta CDR3 regions underwent amplification from RNA transcripts. First-round RT-PCR used HTBI primers; second-round multiplex PCR followed. Via MiXCR, TCRdb re-called the multiplex PCR reads, giving one row per CDR3 protein. The sample carries 200,000 to 250,000 distinct CDR3 sequences, approximately 21% recorded once.

What was sequenced was peripheral blood. The clonotype originates from a woman in her fifties or sixties with Graves' ophthalmopathy. The chain couples TRBV12-3 or TRBV12-4 to TRBJ2-5; tentative D call: TRBD1 (5 bases). In DNA form, the CDR3 reads TGTGCCAGCAGCCCCCAAGGGGTACCGACAAACCAAGAGACCCAGTACTTC. It yields the protein CASSPQGVPTNQETQYF.